This T cell receptor (beta chain) came from a study of human T cells and chemical hapten exposure. Study in general: Throughout the approximately 26-week study, diphenylcyclopropenone was applied weekly to the patients' scalps.

Trimming removed 2 bases from V and 4 bases from J, with 6 bases in between. CDR3 length equals 13 residues. Germline CDR1 reads MNHNY; CDR2 reads SVGAGI (reference sequence). Regarding time point: patch test 1, 2 weeks after DPC sensitization. The treatment here: therapeutic diphenylcyclopropenone sensitization with weekly scalp DPC. Unique molecular identifiers were linked by the library to individual cDNA molecules. From the RACE reads, TCRdb called clonotypes with MiXCR, one entry per CDR3 protein. The data contain some 87,000 distinct CDR3 sequences, around a tenth of them singletons. The chain is built from TRBV6-6 and TRBJ1-5; no firm D call. The input for sequencing was whole blood, taken in connection with sensitization to the hapten diphenylcyclopropenone (DPC). This clonotype was sampled from a woman aged 45-65 years with alopecia areata. Some clones in this sample may be carry-over from other donors' samples. The CDR3 sequence: CASSYSENQPQHF. In nucleotides, the CDR3 is TGTGCCAGCAGTTACAGCGAAAATCAGCCCCAGCATTTT.